The sequence of this TCR beta chain was determined in a study of cytomegalovirus exposure and HLA in healthy donors. In the study overall: Early release data held around 82 million unique TCRs from HLA-typed donors.

Regarding the study as a whole: The only immune exposure information that was available was CMV serostatus. The likely origin of a cluster of highly shared sequence variants was a sequencing artifact.

Note on this clone: Its matching antigen is unknown. Other DNA sequences in this sample translate to the same CDR3.

This CDR3 region has 14 residues. V trimming: 0 bases; J trimming: 5 bases; junction bases outside the gene matches: 4. CDR1 and CDR2 (germline): SGHRS, YFSETQ. The PCR ran on 60 Vbeta and 13 Jbeta primers. Sequencing was performed with immunoSEQ multiplex PCR; in TCRdb, only in-frame clones are kept and a portion is missing. The sample contains approximately 70,000 clones, under 85% of which appear only once. The sequence was obtained from a woman aged 60 to 75 in good health and CMV-seropositive. The genes are TRBV5-1 and TRBJ1-1; TRBD1 matches 7 bases. The sequenced material came from PBMCs. The CDR3 protein is CASSLEGARTEAFF. CDR3 DNA sequence: TGCGCCAGCAGCTTGGAGGGGGCGCGAACTGAAGCTTTCTTT.